This is a list of T cell receptor beta chains from one sample in a study of CD8 T cells in Susac syndrome. In TCRdb, the immunoSEQ multiplex PCR reads were re-called with MiXCR into one record per CDR3 protein. The sample includes 120,000 to 150,000 distinct CDR3 sequences, 95% seen only once; the top ten take approximately 0.12%. Sequenced input: CD4+ T cells from PBMCs. These receptors were taken from a human donor with multiple sclerosis. Each CDR3 is given with its conserved first and last residue. D genes are given only for firm matches. Rows give clone size only sometimes, using once, few, many, or a class for an expanded clone.

v_call	d_call	j_call	clone_size	cdr3_aa	cdr3_nt
TRBV12-3/TRBV12-4	-	TRBJ2-3	-	CASSLGVADTQYF	TGTGCCAGCAGTTTAGGAGTGGCCGATACGCAGTATTTT
TRBV12-3/TRBV12-4	-	TRBJ2-3	-	CASNRGLTDTQYF	TGTGCCAGCAATAGGGGCCTCACAGATACGCAGTATTTT
TRBV3-1	TRBD1	TRBJ2-7	-	CASSRSDRGSYEQYF	TGTGCCAGCAGCCGCTCCGACAGGGGATCCTACGAGCAGTACTTC
TRBV20-1	TRBD1	TRBJ1-2	-	CSAIPGQDPYGYTF	TGCAGTGCCATCCCGGGACAGGACCCCTATGGCTACACCTTC
TRBV29-1	-	TRBJ2-7	-	CSVGLGSHYEQYF	TGCAGCGTTGGCCTGGGTTCCCACTACGAGCAGTACTTC
TRBV7-2	-	TRBJ2-3	-	CASSLRSTSTDTQYF	TGTGCCAGCAGCTTAAGGAGCACTAGCACAGATACGCAGTATTTT
TRBV7-3	-	TRBJ1-6	-	CASSLRYQSPLHF	TGTGCCAGCAGCTTACGCTATCAATCACCCCTCCACTTT
TRBV6-6	TRBD1	TRBJ2-4	-	CASSLAARGHIQYF	TGTGCCAGCAGTTTGGCGGCCAGGGGGCACATTCAGTACTTC
TRBV4-1	TRBD2	TRBJ2-1	-	CASSQLGLARNEQFF	TGCGCCAGCAGCCAATTAGGACTAGCGAGGAATGAGCAGTTCTTC
TRBV29-1	-	TRBJ2-1	-	CSVEKTASSYNEQFF	TGCAGCGTTGAAAAAACGGCGAGCTCCTACAATGAGCAGTTCTTC
TRBV3-1	-	TRBJ2-3	-	CASSQDWATDTQYF	TGTGCCAGCAGCCAGGATTGGGCCACAGATACGCAGTATTTT
TRBV20-1	-	TRBJ2-1	-	CSARLPDEQFF	TGCAGTGCCCGCCTTCCGGATGAGCAGTTCTTC
TRBV12-3/TRBV12-4	TRBD1	TRBJ2-7	-	CASSPQTGGAYEQYF	TGTGCCAGCAGTCCCCAGACAGGGGGAGCCTACGAGCAGTACTTC
TRBV18	-	TRBJ1-1	-	CASSRTGGDTEAFF	TGTGCCAGCTCACGGACCGGGGGGGACACTGAAGCTTTCTTT
TRBV11-2	TRBD2	TRBJ2-1	-	CASSFGGGDILEQFF	TGTGCCAGCAGCTTTGGCGGGGGGGATATCTTAGAGCAGTTCTTC
TRBV9	-	TRBJ2-6	once	CASSVGRGSGANVLTF	TGTGCCAGCAGCGTCGGAAGGGGTTCCGGGGCCAACGTCCTGACTTTC
TRBV7-8	-	TRBJ1-1	-	CASSLATANTEAFF	TGTGCCAGCAGCTTAGCGACAGCGAACACTGAAGCTTTCTTT
TRBV18	TRBD1	TRBJ2-7	-	CASSGRTGEQYEQYF	TGTGCCAGCTCCGGACGGACAGGGGAGCAATACGAGCAGTACTTC